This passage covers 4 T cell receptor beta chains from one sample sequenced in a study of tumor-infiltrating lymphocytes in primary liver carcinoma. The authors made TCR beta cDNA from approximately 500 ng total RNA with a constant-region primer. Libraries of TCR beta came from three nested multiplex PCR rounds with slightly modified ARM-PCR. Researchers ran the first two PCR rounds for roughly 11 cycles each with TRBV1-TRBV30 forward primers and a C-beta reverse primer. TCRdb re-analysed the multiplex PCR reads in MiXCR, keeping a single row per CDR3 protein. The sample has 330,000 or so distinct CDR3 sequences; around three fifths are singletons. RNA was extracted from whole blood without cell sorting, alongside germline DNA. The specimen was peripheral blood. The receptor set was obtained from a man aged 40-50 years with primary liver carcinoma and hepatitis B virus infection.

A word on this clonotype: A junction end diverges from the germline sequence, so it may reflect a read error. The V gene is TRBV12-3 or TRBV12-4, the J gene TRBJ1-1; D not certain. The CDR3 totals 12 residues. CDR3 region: CASSLGSSEAFF. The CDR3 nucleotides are TGTGCCAGCAGTTTAGGGTCATCTGAGGCTTTCTTT.

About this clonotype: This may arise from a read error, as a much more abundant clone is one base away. DNA for the CDR3: TGCAGCGTTACCAAAGCCCCGTGGAGGCTCACAGATACGCAGTATTTT. Amino acid sequence: CSVTKAPWRLTDTQYF. The rearrangement links TRBV29-1 to TRBJ2-3; the D gene is possibly TRBD2 (5 bases). V lost 5 bases and J lost 2, with 20 bases in between. The germline V gene has CDR1 SQVTM and CDR2 ANQGSEA. This CDR3 contains 16 residues.

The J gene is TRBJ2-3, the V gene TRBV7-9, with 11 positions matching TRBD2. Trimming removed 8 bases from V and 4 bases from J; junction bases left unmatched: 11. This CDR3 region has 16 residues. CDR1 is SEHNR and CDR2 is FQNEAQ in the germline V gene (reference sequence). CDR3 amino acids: CASGLGTSGGADTQYF. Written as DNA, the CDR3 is TGTGCCAGCGGCCTAGGGACTAGCGGAGGGGCAGATACGCAGTATTTT.

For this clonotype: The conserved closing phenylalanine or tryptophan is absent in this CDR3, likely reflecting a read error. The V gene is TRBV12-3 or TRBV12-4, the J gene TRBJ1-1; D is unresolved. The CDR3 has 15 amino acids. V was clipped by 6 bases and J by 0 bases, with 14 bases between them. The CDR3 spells CASRLSDGMNTEAFL. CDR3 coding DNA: TGTGCCAGCAGGCTATCGGACGGCATGAACACTGAAGCTTTCCTT.